This TCR beta chain stems from a study of T cells in Graves' hyperthyroidism and ophthalmopathy. RNA transcripts yielded amplified TCR beta CDR3 regions. The TCR CDR3 was amplified in a first-round RT-PCR using the HTBI primer set. TCRdb redid the calling of the multiplex PCR reads with MiXCR, one entry per CDR3 protein. The sample shows a few hundred thousand distinct CDR3 sequences, about 15% of them seen only once. The CDR3 consists of 15 residues. Germline assignment: CDR1 SNHLY and CDR2 FYNNEI. V lost 6 bases to trimming and J lost 0 bases, with 12 bases between them. The definition of stable Graves' hyperthyroidism was no ophthalmopathy progression within 18 months.

This chain joins TRBV2 and TRBJ1-3, with D tentatively TRBD1 (5 bases). The sequenced material came from blood. The TCR was taken from a woman younger than 35 with Graves' hyperthyroidism. CDR3 protein: CASRVDRYSGNTIYF. DNA for the CDR3: TGTGCCAGCAGAGTTGACAGATACTCTGGAAACACCATATATTTT.